This TCR beta chain emerged from a study of blood T cell repertoires in COVID-19. At the level of the study: The cDNA or gDNA used as material had been derived from T cells, B-cell-depleted T cells, or PBMCs.

TCRdb's copy holds only in-frame clones and misses some; the assay was immunoSEQ multiplex PCR. There are about 300,000 clones in the sample; 85% to 90% occur only once, and less than 2% lies in the top ten. Germline V gene lookup returns CDR1 LNHDA and CDR2 SQIVND (reference sequence). The V segment lost 3 bases and the J segment 7 bases; nucleotides outside the gene matches: 7. This CDR3 region has 16 residues. The rearrangement joins TRBV19 to TRBJ1-5; 12 bases are a match to TRBD1. This clonotype originated in a young woman with COVID-19, enrolled during active disease. The sequenced sample was peripheral blood. The CDR3 DNA sequence: TGTGCCAGTAGTATCCGGGGACAGGGGGCGAGGCAGCCCCAGCATTTT. It specifies CASSIRGQGARQPQHF.